This TCR beta chain was observed in a study of blood T cell repertoires in COVID-19 (TCRdb year 2020). Regarding the research as a whole: Collaborator samples came from the United States, Italy and Spain and covered acute and convalescent phases of COVID-19. The samples were drawn from two sources: the first 160 participants of the ongoing ImmuneRACE study, and fewer than 1,500 subjects contributed by 6 global collaborators. The prospective study material was composed of cDNA or gDNA derived from T cells, B-cell-depleted T cells, or PBMCs. HLA class I and class II types, where available, came from metadata supplied by the sample provider rather than from assay-based typing. Deeply sampled blood TCRbeta repertoires from subjects exposed to, actively infected with, or recovered from COVID-19 were included in the dataset. Sample metadata almost always included a de-identified subject ID, COVID-19 status, age in years and sex. The repertoires were made available in a free public database intended to serve as a resource for research on the immune response to SARS-CoV-2.

The full study reports these points: How much clinical and demographic metadata was included differed by source and by participant, and the metadata was provided uncurated.

Concerning this clone itself: Its target antigen remains unknown. Per-nucleotide qualities are absent, and no much larger clonotype sits a single base away.

The immunoSEQ Assay, a bias-controlled multiplex PCR, was used to amplify TCRbeta CDR3 regions from genomic DNA. The published analysis was carried out like this. Nucleated cell counts per sample were estimated from amplification of reference gene primers within the assay. Sequence reads were collapsed and filtered to measure the absolute abundance of every unique TCRbeta CDR3 rearrangement. For each sample, productive Simpson clonality was calculated as the square root of Simpson's diversity index over productive rearrangements. As stored in TCRdb, this immuneACCESS dataset retains in-frame rearrangements with V and J assigned. A fraction of the clones does not appear; measured against another copy, unresolved V genes explain less than half of the discrepancy, and the remainder lacks a known reason. V and J calls and clone size are copied from that table; D and trimming were computed from the DNA. The sample table holds roughly 250,000 clones, of which roughly four fifths were seen once. The ten largest clones add up to over 10% of the sample.

The CDR3, cysteine through phenylalanine, is 13 amino acids long. Of the read, only the CDR3 DNA is kept; its 39 bases are in frame from base 1. The trim is 7 bases for V and 0 bases for J, with a gap of 9 bases between the germline ends. The collaborating institutions used their own protocols to collect whole blood in K2EDTA tubes. Collaborator samples were shipped for TCRbeta analysis as frozen whole blood, isolated PBMCs, or DNA extracted from either sample type. The sequencing input was peripheral blood. The sequence was collected from a woman in her fifties or sixties with active or convalescent COVID-19. The V and J segments used are TRBV12-3 or TRBV12-4 and TRBJ1-1; the D gene is unclear. Here the CDR3 is given as CASTREMNTEAFF. The DNA is TGTGCCAGCACCCGGGAGATGAACACTGAAGCTTTCTTT.